This TCR beta chain stems from a study of CD8 T cells in ankylosing spondylitis. TCRdb reprocessed the 5' RACE reads via MiXCR and lists one record per CDR3 protein. The repertoire includes 35,000 to 50,000 distinct CDR3 sequences, under 5% of them detected once, and 4% sits in the top ten. This clonotype was counted ten times or more. CDR3 length equals 18 residues. Germline CDR1 reads SGDLS; CDR2 reads YYNGEE. V was pared by 2 bases and J by 0 bases, with 9 bases of the junction left unmatched. The TCR comes from a female donor with ankylosing spondylitis or in good health (not recorded which). The sequencing input was blood, either unsorted or a sorted T cell fraction (not recorded which). The genes are TRBV9 and TRBJ2-1; the match to TRBD2 covers 9 bases. CDR3 sequence (DNA): TGTGCCAGCAGCGTCGGAGCGGGGGGCCTCCCCTCCTACAATGAGCAGTTCTTC. Protein sequence: CASSVGAGGLPSYNEQFF.